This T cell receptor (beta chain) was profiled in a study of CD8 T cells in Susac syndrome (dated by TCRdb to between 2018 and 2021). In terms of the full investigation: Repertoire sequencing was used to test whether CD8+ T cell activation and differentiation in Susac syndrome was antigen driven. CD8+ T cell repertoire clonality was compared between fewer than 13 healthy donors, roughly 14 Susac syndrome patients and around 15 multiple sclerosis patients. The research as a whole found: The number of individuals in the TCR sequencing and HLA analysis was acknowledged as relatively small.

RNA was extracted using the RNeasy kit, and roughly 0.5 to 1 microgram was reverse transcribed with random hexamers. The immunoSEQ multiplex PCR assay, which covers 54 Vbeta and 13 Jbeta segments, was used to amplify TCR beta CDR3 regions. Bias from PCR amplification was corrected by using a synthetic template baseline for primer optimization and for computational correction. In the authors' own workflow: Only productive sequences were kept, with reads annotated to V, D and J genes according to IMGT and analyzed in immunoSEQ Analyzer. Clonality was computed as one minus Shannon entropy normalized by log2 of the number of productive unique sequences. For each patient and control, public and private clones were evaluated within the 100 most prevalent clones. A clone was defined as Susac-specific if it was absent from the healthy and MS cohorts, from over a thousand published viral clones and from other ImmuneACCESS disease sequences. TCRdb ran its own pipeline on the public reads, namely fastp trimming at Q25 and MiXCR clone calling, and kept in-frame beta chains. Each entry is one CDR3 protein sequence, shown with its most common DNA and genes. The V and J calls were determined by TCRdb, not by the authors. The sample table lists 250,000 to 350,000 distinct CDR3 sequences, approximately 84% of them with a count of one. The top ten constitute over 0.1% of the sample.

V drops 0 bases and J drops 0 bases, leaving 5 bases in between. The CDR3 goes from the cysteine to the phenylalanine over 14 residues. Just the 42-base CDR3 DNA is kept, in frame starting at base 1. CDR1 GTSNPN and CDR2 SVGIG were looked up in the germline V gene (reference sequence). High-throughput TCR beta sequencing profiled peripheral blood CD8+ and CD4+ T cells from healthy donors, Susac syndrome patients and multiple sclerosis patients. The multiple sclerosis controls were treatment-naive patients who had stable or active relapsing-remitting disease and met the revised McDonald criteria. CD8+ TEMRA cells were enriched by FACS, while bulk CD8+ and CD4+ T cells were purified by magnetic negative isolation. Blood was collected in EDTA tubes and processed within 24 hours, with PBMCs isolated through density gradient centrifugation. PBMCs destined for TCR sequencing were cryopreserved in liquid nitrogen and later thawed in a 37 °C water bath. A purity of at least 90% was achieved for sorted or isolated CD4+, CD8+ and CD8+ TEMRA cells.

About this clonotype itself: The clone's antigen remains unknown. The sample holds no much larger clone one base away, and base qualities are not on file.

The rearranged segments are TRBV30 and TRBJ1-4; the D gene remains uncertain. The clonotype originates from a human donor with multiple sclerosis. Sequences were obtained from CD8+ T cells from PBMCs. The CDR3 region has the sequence CAWSVGATNEKLFF. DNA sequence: TGTGCCTGGAGTGTCGGGGCAACTAATGAAAAACTGTTTTTT.